Below are 13 T cell receptor beta chains sequenced from a single sample in a study of T cell responses to AZD1222 COVID-19 vaccine. TCRdb's table, derived via immunoSEQ multiplex PCR, lists solely in-frame clones and lacks some. The sample holds approximately 88,000 clones, approximately 90% seen once. This specimen was peripheral blood, taken 28 days after the second AZD1222 dose. The receptors were sampled from an adult who received the AZD1222 COVID-19 vaccine.

This chain uses TRBV28 with TRBJ2-7, with 12 nucleotides matching TRBD1. Germline V gene lookup returns CDR1 MDHEN and CDR2 SYDVKM. CDR3 size: 13 residues. The junction had 7 bases not matched to a gene; V was cut back by 11 bases and J by 5 bases. CDR3 residues: CAGGTGGQNEQYF. DNA of the CDR3: TGTGCCGGGGGGACAGGGGGCCAAAACGAGCAGTACTTC.

The chain combines TRBV19 with TRBJ2-1; a possible D gene is TRBD2 (6 bases). Germline CDR1 reads LNHDA; CDR2 reads SQIVND (reference sequence). The germline V and J ends were trimmed by 4 bases and 4 bases, with 17 bases remaining between them. The CDR3 length is 16 residues. The CDR3 DNA reads as TGTGCCAGTAGTAATTTGTGGAGGGGCGCGTACAATGAGCAGTTCTTC. Translated: CASSNLWRGAYNEQFF.

CDR3 amino acids: CASSLQVGAYEQYF. CDR3 nucleotide sequence: TGCGCCAGCAGCTTGCAGGTGGGAGCCTACGAGCAGTACTTC. V usage is TRBV5-1 and J usage is TRBJ2-7; the D gene is possibly TRBD2 (5 bases). Per germline, CDR1 SGHRS and CDR2 YFSETQ. The germline V and J ends were trimmed by 1 base and 2 bases, with 10 bases remaining between them. The CDR3 sequence is 14 residues long.

This rearrangement joins TRBV7-2 to TRBJ1-4, with 7 bases that match TRBD1. The CDR3 is made up of 15 amino acids. The trim removed 5 bases at V and 2 bases at J, leaving 5 bases unmatched. Germline CDR1 and CDR2: SGHTA and FQGNSA. The DNA for the CDR3 is TGTGCCAGCAGCGGATCGACAGGGACTAATGAAAAACTGTTTTTT. Its protein product is CASSGSTGTNEKLFF.

This rearrangement joins TRBV19 to TRBJ2-5; 7 positions agree with TRBD1. The CDR3 spans 17 residues. The junction had 17 bases not matched to a gene; V was cut back by 4 bases and J by 6 bases. Germline CDR1 and CDR2: LNHDA and SQIVND (reference sequence). The CDR3 DNA follows: TGTGCCAGTAGTAACGAGGGACAGACACCTCAGGGGAAGACCCAGTACTTC. As protein: CASSNEGQTPQGKTQYF.

The gene calls are TRBV19 and TRBJ2-7, with D perhaps TRBD1 or TRBD2 (5 bases each). V lost 7 bases, J lost 4 bases, and 14 bases lay in between. CDR1 is LNHDA and CDR2 is SQIVND in the germline V gene (reference sequence). The CDR3 runs 13 residues. The CDR3 protein is CASIGTAGYEQYF. For the CDR3, the DNA is TGTGCCAGTATAGGGACCGCTGGATACGAGCAGTACTTC.

The V call is TRBV28, the J call TRBJ1-1; D is perhaps TRBD1 (5 bases). The CDR3 covers 13 residues. Trimming pared 7 bases from V and 1 base from J, leaving 10 bases between. Germline V CDR1 and CDR2: MDHEN, SYDVKM. The CDR3 here is CASTSTENTEAFF. CDR3 DNA sequence: TGTGCCAGCACCTCGACAGAGAACACTGAAGCTTTCTTT.

The V call is TRBV3-1 (or the pseudogene TRBV3-2), the J call TRBJ1-1, with D perhaps matching TRBD1 (6 bases). CDR3 length equals 14 residues. The germline CDR1 and CDR2 sequences are LGHDT and YNNKEL (reference sequence). V was pared by 4 bases and J by 7 bases, with 16 bases between. The CDR3 DNA sequence: TGTGCCAGCAGCCTTGGCGCAGGGGTGGGTGAAGCTTTCTTT. As protein: CASSLGAGVGEAFF.

CDR3 DNA: TGTGCCAGCAGCCGCCGGACTAGCGGGGGGGCAAATGAGCAGTTCTTC. This gives the protein CASSRRTSGGANEQFF. The J gene is TRBJ2-1, the V gene TRBV3-1 (or the pseudogene TRBV3-2), with 15 bases aligning to TRBD2. The CDR3 is made up of 16 amino acids. The V gene's germline CDR1 is LGHDT and CDR2 YNNKEL (reference sequence). Unmatched junction bases numbered 5, after V lost 4 bases and J lost 7 bases.

V usage is TRBV20-1 and J usage is TRBJ2-3, with D possibly being TRBD1 (6 bases). This CDR3 spans 11 amino acids. The germline CDR1 and CDR2 sequences are DFQATT and SNEGSKA (reference sequence). The V gene lost 4 bases and the J gene lost 9 bases, with 11 bases spanning the gap. This chain's CDR3 is CSATPGQTQYF. The CDR3 nucleotides are TGCAGTGCTACGCCGGGACAAACGCAGTATTTT.

The chain combines TRBV4-1 with TRBJ1-1, with a tentative D call TRBD1 (6 bases). V shed 3 bases and J shed 2 bases, with 10 bases lying between them. The CDR3 length is 14 residues. Germline CDR1 reads MGHRA; CDR2 reads YSYEKL. The CDR3: CASSHRTVNTEAFF. DNA for the CDR3: TGCGCCAGCAGCCACCGGACAGTTAACACTGAAGCTTTCTTT.

The J gene is TRBJ2-7, the V gene TRBV29-1, with D perhaps matching TRBD1 (6 bases). Trimming took 1 base from V and 0 from J, leaving 13 bases between them. The germline CDR1 and CDR2 sequences are SQVTM and ANQGSEA. This CDR3 region has 15 residues. CDR3 DNA sequence: TGCAGCGTTGAAGTAGGACAGTCCCTCTCCTACGAGCAGTACTTC. Protein: CSVEVGQSLSYEQYF.

The chain employs TRBV9 and TRBJ1-3; TRBD1 agrees at 7 bases. The CDR3 runs to 16 residues. Germline V gene data show CDR1 as SGDLS and CDR2 as YYNGEE. V shed 5 bases, J shed 3 bases, and the junction held 11 bases outside the gene matches. The CDR3 DNA follows: TGTGCCAGCAGGGCGGGGACAGATATACATGGAAACACCATATATTTT. It encodes CASRAGTDIHGNTIYF.